What follows are 15 T cell receptor beta chains derived from one specimen sequenced in a study of vaccination effects on CD4 cells after COVID-19. Libraries were prepared by immunoSEQ multiplex PCR; TCRdb keeps only in-frame clonotypes and omits some of them. The table records over 25,000 clones, 75% to 90% of them present only once. No antigen has been identified for these receptors. Within the ViraFEST assay, antigen-specific CD4+ T cells underwent expansion with viral peptide pools prior to sequencing. The culture ran for approximately 10 days, and then CD4+ T cells were isolated. The cohort was immunized with two doses of either the BNT162b2 or mRNA-1273 vaccine. The sequencing here drew on CD4+ T cells from PBMCs cultured with SARS-CoV-2 spike peptides, taken after COVID-19 vaccination. The receptors here all came from a human donor who received a COVID-19 vaccine. Some clones in this sample may be carry-over from other donors' samples.

The chain has TRBV30 and TRBJ1-1; 7 bases are a match to TRBD1. From germline, CDR1 is GTSNPN and CDR2 SVGIG (reference sequence). This CDR3 has 13 amino acids. The DNA of the CDR3 is TGTGCTTGCCACCCGGGACAGAGCACTGAAGCTTTCTTT. Protein product: CACHPGQSTEAFF.

V usage is TRBV6-5 and J usage is TRBJ2-4; D is unresolved. Germline lookup yields CDR1 MNHEY and CDR2 SVGAGI. Trimming pared 7 bases from V and 9 bases from J, leaving 16 bases between. This CDR3 is built from 13 residues. In DNA form, the CDR3 reads TGTGCCAGCACCTCGGTCCAGAAGGGCATTCAGTACTTC. Its protein product is CASTSVQKGIQYF.

This sequence joins TRBV7-9 and TRBJ1-5, with D possibly being TRBD1 (5 bases). The CDR3 has 13 residues. Trimming removed 5 bases from V and 5 bases from J, with 10 bases in between. From germline, CDR1 is SEHNR and CDR2 FQNEAQ (reference sequence). Written as DNA, the CDR3 is TGTGCCAGCAGCCTCGACAGATATCAGCCCCAGCATTTT. Encoded protein: CASSLDRYQPQHF.

CDR3 in amino acids: CASSQRGPYEQYV. In DNA form, the CDR3 reads TGTGCCAGCAGTCAGCGGGGGCCCTACGAGCAGTACGTC. V usage is TRBV6-2 or TRBV6-3 and J usage is TRBJ2-7; 8 bases align to TRBD2. CDR1 MNHEY and CDR2 SVGEGT come from the germline V gene. Germline trimming cut 5 bases from V and 2 bases from J; bases unmatched to any gene: 2. This CDR3 spans 13 amino acids.

This rearrangement joins TRBV14 to TRBJ1-2, with D unclear. V was shortened by 0 bases and J by 8 bases, with 13 bases between the two germline ends. The CDR3 has 14 amino acids. From germline, CDR1 is SGHDN and CDR2 FVKESK. The CDR3 nucleotides are TGTGCCAGCAGCCAAGAGATCCCCTCGGGGGGCTACACCTTC. Protein sequence: CASSQEIPSGGYTF.

This rearrangement joins TRBV25-1 to TRBJ2-5; D is tentatively TRBD1 or TRBD2 (5 bases each). Trimming shortened V by 2 bases and J by 5 bases, and 12 bases separated the two germline ends. The CDR3 runs 14 residues. Germline CDR1 is MGHDK and CDR2 is SYGVNS. The CDR3 here is CASSEGGAGETQYF. The CDR3 DNA is TGTGCCAGCAGTGAAGGGGGAGCAGGCGAGACCCAGTACTTC.

The chain combines TRBV12-3 or TRBV12-4 with TRBJ2-1, with D unresolved. V lost 7 bases, J lost 9 bases, and 13 bases lay in between. The CDR3 consists of 12 residues. DNA for the CDR3: TGTGCCAGCACCCTCGTGGTCGGTGAGCAGTTCTTC. Protein sequence: CASTLVVGEQFF.

This sequence joins TRBV7-2 and TRBJ2-1, with 8 bases matching TRBD2. There are 17 residues in the CDR3. V trimming: 1 base; J trimming: 4 bases; junction bases outside the gene matches: 9. CDR1 and CDR2 (germline): SGHTA, FQGNSA. The DNA for the CDR3 is TGTGCCAGCAGCTTAGATCATCAGCGGGGGTTGTACAATGAGCAGTTCTTC. Translated: CASSLDHQRGLYNEQFF. The variable domain in full, completed from reference TRBV7-2 and TRBJ2-1, reads GAGVSQSPSNKVTEKGKDVELRCDPISGHTALYWYRQSLGQGLEFLIYFQGNSAPDKSGLPSDRFSAERTGGSVSTLTIQRTQQEDSAVYLCASSLDHQRGLYNEQFFGPGTRLTVL.

Here the CDR3 DNA reads TGCGCCAGCGTGGACAGGGTTGCCGGAGATACGCAGTATTTT. Encoded protein: CASVDRVAGDTQYF. V usage is TRBV5-1 and J usage is TRBJ2-3, with TRBD1 matching 8 bases. The trim removed 7 bases at V and 5 bases at J, leaving 9 bases unmatched. CDR1 is SGHRS and CDR2 is YFSETQ in the germline V gene. The CDR3 totals 14 residues.

The chain employs TRBV3-1 (or the pseudogene TRBV3-2) and TRBJ2-7; TRBD1 or TRBD2 may be the D gene (5 bases each). The V gene's germline CDR1 is LGHDT and CDR2 YNNKEL (reference sequence). The CDR3 has 14 residues. Trimming left V 5 bases short and J 3 bases short, with 14 bases between. The CDR3 loop reads CASSEGREDYEQYV. In nucleotides, the CDR3 is TGTGCCAGCAGCGAGGGACGGGAAGACTACGAGCAGTACGTC.

This rearrangement joins TRBV6-2 or TRBV6-3 to TRBJ1-1, with 8 positions matching TRBD1. The junction had 11 bases not matched to a gene; V was cut back by 5 bases and J by 6 bases. The CDR3 loop spans 15 amino acids. Germline V gene data show CDR1 as MNHEY and CDR2 as SVGEGT. CDR3 sequence reads: CASSDLQGVGSEAFF. The CDR3 DNA sequence: TGTGCCAGCAGTGACCTACAGGGGGTTGGGTCTGAAGCTTTCTTT.

J is TRBJ2-4 and V is TRBV12-3 or TRBV12-4; the D is unclear. The CDR3 covers 10 residues. V shed 6 bases and J shed 4 bases, with 1 base lying between them. For the CDR3, the DNA is TGTGCCAGCAGGAAAAACATTCAGTACTTC. Protein: CASRKNIQYF.

The CDR3 DNA is TGTGCCACCAGCAGAAATCCCGGGACTAGCGGGGGGGCTGGTGAGCAGTTCTTC. Translated: CATSRNPGTSGGAGEQFF. The rearrangement joins TRBV15 to TRBJ2-1, with 16 bases aligning to TRBD2. CDR1 is LNHNV, CDR2 YYDKDF, per germline (reference sequence). There are 18 residues in the CDR3. J lost 9 bases, V lost 2 bases, and 10 bases had no gene match. Full variable domain (outside the CDR3, taken from reference TRBV15 and TRBJ2-1): DAMVIQNPRYQVTQFGKPVTLSCSQTLNHNVMYWYQQKSSQAPKLLFHYYDKDFNNEADTPDNFQSRRPNTSFCFLDIRSPGLGDTAMYLCATSRNPGTSGGAGEQFFGPGTRLTVL.

This rearrangement joins TRBV5-1 to TRBJ2-7; TRBD1 matches at 10 bases. The CDR3 spans 15 residues. Trimming cost V 4 bases and J 2 bases; bases outside gene matches: 6. Germline CDR1 SGHRS, CDR2 YFSETQ. CDR3 DNA sequence: TGCGCCAGCAGCACGGGACAGGGGACTCCCTACGAGCAGTACGTC. It translates to CASSTGQGTPYEQYV.

This rearrangement joins TRBV2 to TRBJ1-4; TRBD1 matches 11 bases. J was trimmed by 8 bases and V by 7 bases; bases with no gene match: 6. From germline, CDR1 is SNHLY and CDR2 FYNNEI. The CDR3 extends over 14 amino acids. The CDR3 spells CASTRDRGAEKLFF. CDR3 DNA: TGTGCCAGCACTAGGGACAGGGGGGCCGAAAAACTGTTTTTT.